This TCR beta chain was sequenced for a study of blood T cell repertoires in COVID-19. V shed 5 bases and J shed 6 bases, with 13 bases lying between them. The CDR3 has 13 amino acids. Germline lookup yields CDR1 SGHTA and CDR2 FQGTGA. Here immunoSEQ multiplex PCR was the method, and the copy in TCRdb shows in-frame clones only, minus some. The table records over 300,000 clones, roughly 90% of them present only once. The rearrangement uses TRBV7-3 and TRBJ1-1; D uncertain. Sample: peripheral blood. The clonotype was recovered from a man younger than 35 with active or convalescent COVID-19. The CDR3 loop is CASSPLTGPEAFF. As DNA, the CDR3 is TGTGCCAGCAGCCCTCTTACGGGTCCTGAAGCTTTCTTT.